This TCR beta chain was documented in a study of cytomegalovirus exposure and HLA in healthy donors. This clone was detected a few times. A multiplex PCR was run with 60 Vbeta primers and 13 Jbeta primers. The assay was immunoSEQ multiplex PCR, and TCRdb's table has in-frame clones only and misses some. Of around 200,000 clones in the sample, roughly 82% were seen once. V shed 0 bases and J 4 bases; nucleotides not matched to a gene: 8. This CDR3 is built from 16 residues. Germline V gives CDR1 LGHNA, CDR2 YSLEER. The sequence was collected from a woman aged 50 to 60 in good health and CMV-seropositive. Sequencing was carried out using PBMCs. The gene calls are TRBV4-3 and TRBJ2-7; 8 bases are shared with TRBD1. The CDR3 region has the DNA TGCGCCAGCAGCCAAGATAGGGGAACAGGGGGATACGAGCAGTACTTC. Its protein is CASSQDRGTGGYEQYF.